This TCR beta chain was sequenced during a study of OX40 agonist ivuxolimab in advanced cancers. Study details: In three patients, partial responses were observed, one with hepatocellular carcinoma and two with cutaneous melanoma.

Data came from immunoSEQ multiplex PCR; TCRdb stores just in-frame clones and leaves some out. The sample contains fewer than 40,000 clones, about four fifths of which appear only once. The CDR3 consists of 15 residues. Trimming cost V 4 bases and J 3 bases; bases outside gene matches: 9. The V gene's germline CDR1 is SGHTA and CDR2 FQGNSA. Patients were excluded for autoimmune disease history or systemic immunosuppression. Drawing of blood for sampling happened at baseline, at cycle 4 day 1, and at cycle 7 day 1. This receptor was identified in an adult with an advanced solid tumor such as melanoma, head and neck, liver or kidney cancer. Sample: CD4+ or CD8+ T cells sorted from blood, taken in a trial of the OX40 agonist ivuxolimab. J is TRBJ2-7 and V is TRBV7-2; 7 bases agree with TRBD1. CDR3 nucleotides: TGTGCCAGCAGCTCAACCTGGACAGGATACTACGAGCAGTACTTC. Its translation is CASSSTWTGYYEQYF.